Shown below are 18 T cell receptor beta chains from a single sample sequenced in a study of memory B cells and T cells in multiple sclerosis (dated 2018 in TCRdb). After CFSE-labeled PBMCs were cultured without a stimulus, the autoproliferating (CFSEdim) and non-proliferating (CFSEhi) T cell fractions were sequenced separately. Altogether, 50 million to 55 million CFSE-labeled PBMCs were kept in culture for seven to eight days with no stimulus, after which the replicate wells were combined. The antigens of these receptors remain unknown. Library prep was done by the immunoSEQ multiplex PCR assay. Not all clones reach the TCRdb copy of this immuneACCESS table, which keeps in-frame sequences only. Checked studies attribute under half of the gap to unresolved V genes and leave the rest unexplained. This sample lists over 10,000 clones; roughly 81% were detected once. The ten largest clones take up roughly 2.8% of the sample.

Source material: PBMCs from blood kept in culture. Receptors were obtained from a human donor with multiple sclerosis.

The chain links TRBV6-6 to TRBJ1-6; a possible D gene is TRBD1 (6 bases). This CDR3 is built from 14 residues. Germline lookup yields CDR1 MNHNY and CDR2 SVGAGI (reference sequence). Trimming took 2 bases from V and 6 from J, leaving 8 bases between them. As DNA, the CDR3 is TGTGCCAGCAGTTACATGGACAGTAATTCACCCCTCCACTTT. Its translation: CASSYMDSNSPLHF.

A single count supports this clone. The V gene is TRBV15, the J gene TRBJ1-1; TRBD1 is a possible D gene (5 bases). Trimming removed 3 bases from V and 5 bases from J, with 13 bases in between. The CDR3 runs to 14 residues. CDR1 is LNHNV and CDR2 is YYDKDF in the germline V gene (reference sequence). The CDR3 DNA reads TGTGCCACCAGCAGCCCCCTGGGGGGGACTGAAGCTTTCTTT. It encodes CATSSPLGGTEAFF. Filled out from reference TRBV15 and TRBJ1-1, the complete variable domain reads DAMVIQNPRYQVTQFGKPVTLSCSQTLNHNVMYWYQQKSSQAPKLLFHYYDKDFNNEADTPDNFQSRRPNTSFCFLDIRSPGLGDTAMYLCATSSPLGGTEAFFGQGTRLTVV.

V and J are TRBV7-9 and TRBJ2-7; either TRBD1 or TRBD2 may supply D (5 bases each). The CDR3 contains 12 residues. Germline CDR1 reads SEHNR; CDR2 reads FQNEAQ (reference sequence). Trimming stripped 3 bases from V and 6 bases from J, with 9 bases between. CDR3 DNA sequence: TGTGCCAGCAGCTTCAGGGAGCCCGAGCAGTACTTC. Amino acids: CASSFREPEQYF. The full variable domain, in which reference TRBV7-9 and TRBJ2-7 provide the parts outside the CDR3, is DTGVSQNPRHKITKRGQNVTFRCDPISEHNRLYWYRQTLGQGPEFLTYFQNEAQLEKSRLLSDRFSAERPKGSFSTLEIQRTEQGDSAMYLCASSFREPEQYFGPGTRLTVT.

The chain links TRBV6-6 to TRBJ2-2; D is perhaps TRBD2 (6 bases). V shed 2 bases and J shed 7 bases, with 14 bases lying between them. Germline CDR1 and CDR2: MNHNY and SVGAGI (reference sequence). CDR3 length: 15 amino acids. In DNA form, the CDR3 reads TGTGCCAGCAGTTACCCCCGGGGCGGGAACGGGGAGCTGTTTTTT. It yields the protein CASSYPRGGNGELFF.

This clone was detected only a few times. J is TRBJ1-1 and V is TRBV28, with D hard to call. Germline lookup yields CDR1 MDHEN and CDR2 SYDVKM. Trimming removed 2 bases at V and 6 bases at J, with 13 bases between. The CDR3 runs to 14 residues. The CDR3 protein is CASSLPPPRPEAFF. The CDR3 coding sequence is TGTGCCAGCAGTTTACCCCCCCCTCGCCCTGAAGCTTTCTTT.

This clone has just a few counts. The J gene is TRBJ2-1, the V gene TRBV28; weak D call: TRBD2 (5 bases). V lost 6 bases, J lost 1 base, and 7 bases lay in between. CDR3 length equals 13 residues. From germline, CDR1 is MDHEN and CDR2 SYDVKM. CDR3 nucleotides: TGTGCCAGCAGAGCGGCTTCCTACAATGAGCAGTTCTTC. Its translation is CASRAASYNEQFF.

This chain connects TRBV5-5 to TRBJ2-7; 8 bases align to TRBD2. CDR1 and CDR2 (germline): SGHKS, YYEKEE (reference sequence). This CDR3 region has 16 residues. The J segment lost 4 bases and the V segment lost 4 bases, leaving 13 bases of the junction unmatched. In DNA form, the CDR3 reads TGTGCCAGCAGCCCGCTGACAGCGGGACTAGGGTACGAGCAGTACTTC. Its protein is CASSPLTAGLGYEQYF. Variable domain in full (rest from reference TRBV5-5 and TRBJ2-7): DAGVTQSPTHLIKTRGQQVTLRCSPISGHKSVSWYQQVLGQGPQFIFQYYEKEERGRGNFPDRFSARQFPNYSSELNVNALLLGDSALYLCASSPLTAGLGYEQYFGPGTRLTVT.

The chain links TRBV19 to TRBJ1-1; D not resolved. V was shortened by 3 bases and J by 1 base, with 12 bases between the two germline ends. The CDR3 sequence is 15 residues long. CDR1 LNHDA and CDR2 SQIVND come from the germline V gene (reference sequence). DNA for the CDR3: TGTGCCAGTAGTATCATGGGCATATCGAACACTGAAGCTTTCTTT. It encodes CASSIMGISNTEAFF.

V is TRBV5-1 and J is TRBJ1-2, with D possibly matching TRBD1 (6 bases). This CDR3 has 14 residues. Per germline, CDR1 SGHRS and CDR2 YFSETQ. The V end was cut by 4 bases, the J end by 1 base, with 11 bases between. The CDR3 region is CASSKGVYNYGYTF. CDR3 DNA: TGCGCCAGCAGCAAGGGGGTATATAACTATGGCTACACCTTC.

The V and J genes are TRBV29-1 and TRBJ2-7; no reliable D call. The germline gives CDR1 SQVTM, CDR2 ANQGSEA. CDR3 length equals 11 residues. V gave up 4 bases and J gave up 7 bases, with 11 bases separating them. The CDR3 here is CSVVWTTEQYF. The CDR3 bases are TGCAGCGTTGTTTGGACCACAGAGCAGTACTTC.

V is TRBV4-1 and J is TRBJ1-2; D perhaps matches TRBD1 (6 bases). Germline lookup yields CDR1 MGHRA and CDR2 YSYEKL. Deletions cut 3 bases from V and 2 bases from J, with 13 bases between. The CDR3 sequence is 15 residues long. The CDR3 region is CASSQSGQWNYGYTF. The CDR3 DNA reads TGCGCCAGCAGCCAGTCCGGACAGTGGAACTATGGCTACACCTTC.

V usage is TRBV6-9 and J usage is TRBJ2-7; D may match TRBD1 or TRBD2 (5 bases each). This CDR3 region has 13 residues. Germline assignment: CDR1 MNHGY and CDR2 SVAAGI. V dropped 5 bases and J dropped 3 bases, with 11 bases sitting between them. The CDR3 DNA reads as TGTGCCAGCAGTCGAGGGACGTACTACGAGCAGTACTTC. Protein: CASSRGTYYEQYF.

CDR3 in DNA: TGTGCCAGCAGCCTCTCGACTAGGGGACAACAAGAGACCCAGTACTTC. This codes for CASSLSTRGQQETQYF. V usage is TRBV27 and J usage is TRBJ2-5; D may correspond to TRBD1 or TRBD2 (6 bases each). The germline V gene has CDR1 MNHEY and CDR2 SMNVEV (reference sequence). The V end lost 6 bases, the J end lost 2 bases, and 19 bases lay between the germline ends. The CDR3 covers 16 residues.

The V and J genes are TRBV10-2 and TRBJ1-2; D is ambiguous. The CDR3 runs 13 residues. In germline, CDR1 is WSHSY, CDR2 SAAADI. Trimming took 8 bases from V and 0 from J, leaving 10 bases between them. CDR3 residues: CASGVSANYGYTF. For the CDR3, the DNA is TGCGCCAGCGGGGTCTCAGCTAACTATGGCTACACCTTC.

This chain connects TRBV5-6 to TRBJ1-2, with TRBD1 matching 8 bases. Germline lookup yields CDR1 SGHDT and CDR2 YYEEEE. The junction had 7 bases not matched to a gene; V was cut back by 2 bases and J by 4 bases. The CDR3 is 15 residues long. In DNA, the CDR3 is TGTGCCAGCAGCTTTCCAGGGGGCGAGCGCTATGGCTACACCTTC. Translation: CASSFPGGERYGYTF.

J is TRBJ1-1 and V is TRBV18; tentative D call: TRBD1 (6 bases). With 5 bases removed from V and 0 bases from J, the gap between germline ends came to 16 bases. The CDR3 sequence is 16 residues long. CDR1 KGHSH and CDR2 LQKENI come from the germline V gene. In nucleotides, the CDR3 is TGTGCCAGCTCATCAGGGGTCGGCACGGTGAACACTGAAGCTTTCTTT. Encoded protein: CASSSGVGTVNTEAFF. Complete variable domain (other parts from reference TRBV18 and TRBJ1-1): NAGVMQNPRHLVRRRGQEARLRCSPMKGHSHVYWYRQLPEEGLKFMVYLQKENIIDESGMPKERFSAEFPKEGPSILRIQQVVRGDSAAYFCASSSGVGTVNTEAFFGQGTRLTVV.

Here the CDR3 reads CASSALSNSNQPQHF. CDR3 in DNA: TGTGCCAGCAGCGCCCTCAGTAATAGCAATCAGCCCCAGCATTTT. V usage is TRBV2 and J usage is TRBJ1-5; D ambiguous. Germline V CDR1 and CDR2: SNHLY, FYNNEI. Trimming pared 6 bases from V and 0 bases from J, leaving 12 bases between. This CDR3 has 15 residues.

This chain connects TRBV28 to TRBJ2-6; either TRBD1 or TRBD2 may fit D (5 bases each). The germline gives CDR1 MDHEN, CDR2 SYDVKM. The CDR3 runs to 18 residues. V was clipped by 5 bases and J by 0 bases, with 17 bases between them. This CDR3 is CASSQPGTAPSGANVLTF. CDR3 nucleotides: TGTGCCAGCAGTCAACCGGGGACGGCGCCCTCTGGGGCCAACGTCCTGACTTTC.